Included here is one T cell receptor beta chain sequence, with context. The entry originates in a study of blood T cell repertoires in COVID-19. On the study more broadly: Acute and convalescent COVID-19 specimens originated in the United States, Italy and Spain. T cells, B-cell-depleted T cells, or PBMCs provided the cDNA or gDNA that served as material.

Original methodology: It was from reference gene primer amplification that nucleated cell counts were estimated. Data came from immunoSEQ multiplex PCR; TCRdb stores just in-frame clones and leaves some out. From that table come the V and J calls and clone size; the DNA was used to work out D and trimming. This table has 130,000 or so clones, approximately 88% appearing once. The germline V gene encodes CDR1 DFQATT and CDR2 SNEGSKA (reference sequence). The CDR3 spans 11 residues. Between the trimmed V and J ends, which lost 6 bases and 5 bases, there was a span of 11 bases. The TCR was taken from a man aged 55-75 years with acute or convalescent COVID-19. The chain couples TRBV20-1 to TRBJ2-7, with TRBD1 as a possible D gene (5 bases). The sample comprised peripheral blood. CDR3 amino acids: CSAVRVHEQYF. The CDR3 bases are TGCAGTGCGGTCAGGGTCCACGAGCAGTACTTC.